This record concerns one T cell receptor beta chain sequence. The antigen remains undetermined. One entry per CDR3 protein, called by TCRdb with MiXCR from the 5' RACE reads. Of about 470,000 distinct CDR3 sequences detected, 24% appear once; the ten largest clones hold about 2.7%. The sample comes from a study of identical twins. Study results and limitations: Twins' excess sharing was less marked for out-of-frame beta sequences. The authors drew conclusions from cross-sectional statistical analysis rather than following the same donors.

This same sample was also taken into another study, of T cells expressing NK-cell markers. That publication notes: Sorted CD3+CD56+NKG2C+, CD3+CD56+NKG2C- and CD3+CD56-NKG2C+ T cells provided the TCR beta repertoires. Restriction of sorting to alpha-beta TCR T cells was accomplished in several experiments using an anti-gamma-delta TCR antibody.

Sequencing was done on a sample of CD4+ T cells sorted from blood. This clonotype was sampled from a woman younger than 35 in good health.

CDR3 loop: CASSPQPTPDTQYF. CDR3 nucleotides: TGTGCCAGCTCACCACAGCCCACACCAGATACGCAGTATTTT. The chain uses TRBV18 and TRBJ2-3; D is unresolved. Germline V gives CDR1 KGHSH, CDR2 LQKENI. The V end was cut by 1 base, the J end by 4 bases, with 9 bases between. This CDR3 is built from 14 residues.